This is a list of T cell receptor beta chains from one sample in a study of T cell repertoires in cytomegalovirus infection. TCRdb ran MiXCR on the reads and lists one entry per CDR3 protein. Among some 680,000 distinct CDR3 sequences listed, 35% to 45% were seen once. The source material was PBMCs. The receptors here all came from a human donor in good health (CMV status not recorded). Some clones in this sample may be carry-over from other donors' samples. Each CDR3 is given with its conserved first and last residue. Fields, in order: V gene, clone size, J gene, D gene, CDR3 DNA, CDR3 protein. The D gene is left open where the match is weak. Only part of the rows carry a size: once, few, many, or a class if the clone is expanded.

TRBV18	-	TRBJ1-5	TRBD1	TGTGCCAGCTGGACAGGGGTTGGCAATCAGCCCCAGCATTTT	CASWTGVGNQPQHF
TRBV6-1	few	TRBJ2-6	-	TGTGCCAGCAGCCCCGAGGTGGAGGGAAGCTCTGGGGCCAACGTCCTGACTTTC	CASSPEVEGSSGANVLTF
TRBV27	-	TRBJ2-7	TRBD1	TGTGCCAGCAGTTTACCTGGACAGGCCCGATACTTC	CASSLPGQARYF
TRBV27	-	TRBJ2-5	-	TGTGCCAGCAGTTTTACAGGGGGGGGGACACATTACTTC	CASSFTGGGTHYF
TRBV20-1	-	TRBJ2-5	-	TGCAGTGCTAGCGGACAAGTACAAGAGACCCAGTACTTC	CSASGQVQETQYF
TRBV10-3	-	TRBJ2-3	-	TGTGCCATCAGTGGTGGGGGCGACAGGGATACGCAGTATTTT	CAISGGGDRDTQYF
TRBV19	-	TRBJ1-1	TRBD1	TGTGCCAGTAGACTGAGACAGGGGGGCACTGAAGCTTTCTTT	CASRLRQGGTEAFF
TRBV4-2	many	TRBJ2-2	-	TGTGCCAGCAGCCAACCGACTAGGACTTCCGGGGAGCTGTTTTTT	CASSQPTRTSGELFF
TRBV20-1	-	TRBJ1-4	-	TGCAGTGCATCGGATACAGGGTGGGGGTGGATTAATGAAAAACTGTTTTTT	CSASDTGWGWINEKLFF
TRBV19	many	TRBJ2-7	TRBD2	TGTGCCAGTAGTATGACCTTAGCGGGGGGCGACTACGAGCAGTACTTC	CASSMTLAGGDYEQYF
TRBV2	few	TRBJ1-3	-	TGTGCCAGCAGAGCCGGACCAAGATACACCATATATTTT	CASRAGPRYTIYF
TRBV6-1	few	TRBJ1-6	-	TGTGCCAGCAGTACGAGTTGGAGCGCAAATAATTCACCCCTCCACTTT	CASSTSWSANNSPLHF
TRBV12-3/TRBV12-4	-	TRBJ2-1	TRBD2	TGTGCCAGCAGTTTAGAGACTAGCGGGAGTATTCCTGAGCAGTTCTTC	CASSLETSGSIPEQFF
TRBV12-3/TRBV12-4	-	TRBJ2-1	-	TGTGCCAGCAGTCCAGACAGGACCCATTACAATGAGCAGTTCTTC	CASSPDRTHYNEQFF
TRBV7-2	-	TRBJ1-2	TRBD1	TGTGCCAGCAGCTCAGCGGTCCGACAGGGGGCTTACTATGGCTACACCTTC	CASSSAVRQGAYYGYTF
TRBV19	-	TRBJ1-2	-	TGTGCCAGTAAAGGAGGGAACTATGGCTACACCTTC	CASKGGNYGYTF
TRBV28	-	TRBJ2-4	-	TGTGCCAGCAGTTTCTTCAAAAACATGCAGTACTTC	CASSFFKNMQYF
TRBV4-1	-	TRBJ2-3	-	TGTGCCAGCAGCCAAGTCTCAACCAGCGGGAGCACAGATACGCAGTATTTT	CASSQVSTSGSTDTQYF
TRBV7-6	-	TRBJ1-1	-	TGTGCCAGCAGCTTAGACCCGGGGGCGATCGCTGAAGCTTTCTTT	CASSLDPGAIAEAFF
TRBV28	-	TRBJ1-2	-	TGTGCCAGCAGCCCCCCCGGTGAGGGGCGAAACTATGGCTACACCTTC	CASSPPGEGRNYGYTF
TRBV20-1	few	TRBJ2-3	-	TGCAGTGCTAGAAAGTCAGGCCACTCCACAGATACGCAGTATTTT	CSARKSGHSTDTQYF
TRBV28	few	TRBJ2-7	TRBD1	TGTGCCAGCAGGGGCCGACAGGGGCCCACTTCCGAGCAGTACTTC	CASRGRQGPTSEQYF